Following are 5 T cell receptor beta chains from one sample sequenced in a study of T cell responses to AZD1222 COVID-19 vaccine (dated by TCRdb to 2020 to 2022). Libraries were prepared through the immunoSEQ multiplex PCR assay. The table comes from immuneACCESS by way of TCRdb, which keeps in-frame sequences with V and J called. Part of the clones is missing from these tables; in studies checked, under half for an unresolved V gene and the rest for unknown reasons. This sample gives over 100,000 clones in total; approximately 83% of them show up just once. Around a tenth of the sample comes from the top ten. The sample's time point label is to be understood as: baseline before first vaccination. The sample here was peripheral blood, taken on day 0 of AZD1222 vaccination. All receptors derive from an adult in good health.

J is TRBJ2-5 and V is TRBV6-2 or TRBV6-3; maybe TRBD2 (7 bases). Germline-derived CDR1 and CDR2 are MNHEY and SVGEGT. This CDR3 comprises 15 residues. Trimming removed 0 bases from V and 5 bases from J, with 13 bases in between. The CDR3 nucleotides are TGTGCCAGCAGTTACTCCGCGGGGGCACCGGAGACCCAGTACTTC. Protein: CASSYSAGAPETQYF.

V gene TRBV27 combines with J gene TRBJ2-3; no clear D. Germline V gene lookup returns CDR1 MNHEY and CDR2 SMNVEV (reference sequence). The CDR3 sequence is 14 residues long. Between the trimmed V and J ends, which lost 0 bases and 2 bases, there was a span of 6 bases. The CDR3 reads CASSLSGPTDTQYF. The CDR3 DNA reads TGTGCCAGCAGTTTATCCGGGCCCACAGATACGCAGTATTTT.

This chain connects TRBV2 to TRBJ1-2; D is ambiguous. Deletions cut 9 bases from V and 7 bases from J, with 9 bases between. The germline V gene encodes CDR1 SNHLY and CDR2 FYNNEI. The CDR3 has 10 amino acids. The CDR3 sequence: CASLRVGYTF. DNA of the CDR3: TGTGCCAGTCTTAGGGTTGGCTACACCTTC.

As regards this clone: Relative to the germline gene, one junction end is altered; a read error may explain this. The CDR3 loop reads CASSLAGTFGTDTQYF. CDR3 coding DNA: TGTGCCAGCAGCCTAGCGGGGACTTTTGGCACAGATACGCAGTATTTT. The rearrangement joins TRBV7-9 to TRBJ2-3; 9 positions match TRBD2. This CDR3 contains 16 residues. Germline CDR1 SEHNR, CDR2 FQNEAQ (reference sequence).

V gene TRBV2 combines with J gene TRBJ2-4, with 14 bases lining up with TRBD2. CDR3 length: 12 residues. The V gene's germline CDR1 is SNHLY and CDR2 FYNNEI. The ends lost 6 bases at V and 15 bases at J; junction bases unmatched: 4. DNA of the CDR3: TGTGCCAGCAGGGGACTAGCGGGGGACGTGTACTTC. Protein product: CASRGLAGDVYF.